This is a list of T cell receptor beta chains from one sample in a study of early stage breast cancer tumors. The protocol was immunoSEQ multiplex PCR, while the TCRdb copy is restricted to in-frame clones and leaves out a portion. The data contain 4,500 to 5,500 clones, 60% to 70% of them seen just once; the ten biggest clones take up roughly 9.6%. Sequenced input: breast tumor tissue. Receptors originate from a person between 55 and 69 years old with breast cancer. The CDR3 runs from the conserved cysteine through the conserved F or W. The order of the fields is D gene, J gene, clone size, V gene, CDR3 protein, CDR3 DNA. D genes are given only for firm matches. A clone size is listed for some rows: how often the clone was seen (once, few, many), or a class if it is expanded.

TRBD2 | TRBJ2-3 | - | TRBV11-3 | CANPGEGLNTDTQYF | TGTGCCAACCCGGGGGAGGGACTAAACACAGATACGCAGTATTTT
- | TRBJ2-4 | - | TRBV7-9 | CASSLVNIQYF | TGTGCCAGCAGCTTAGTTAACATTCAGTACTTC
TRBD1 | TRBJ2-7 | - | TRBV5-8 | CASSPRTGSYEQYF | TGTGCCAGCAGCCCCCGGACAGGGAGTTACGAGCAGTACTTC
- | TRBJ1-6 | - | TRBV5-6 | CASSLVNSPLHF | TGTGCCAGCAGCTTGGTTAATTCACCCCTCCACTTT
TRBD1 | TRBJ2-6 | once | TRBV7-6 | CASSPVITGGSGANVLTF | TGTGCCAGCAGCCCGGTGATCACAGGGGGCTCTGGGGCCAACGTCCTGACTTTC
- | TRBJ2-1 | - | TRBV11-3 | CASSLELAALQQFF | TGTGCCAGCAGCTTGGAGCTAGCCGCCCTCCAGCAGTTCTTC
TRBD2 | TRBJ2-3 | - | TRBV2 | CASSLERGGTDTQYF | TGTGCCAGCAGTTTAGAGCGGGGGGGCACAGATACGCAGTATTTT
- | TRBJ1-2 | - | TRBV7-9 | CASSLVVGPILGYTF | TGTGCCAGCAGCTTAGTCGTCGGGCCCATACTGGGCTACACCTTC
TRBD2 | TRBJ2-1 | once | TRBV11-3 | CASSSGLAGGVDEQFF | TGTGCCAGCAGCTCCGGACTAGCGGGGGGCGTAGATGAGCAGTTCTTC
- | TRBJ1-2 | - | TRBV19 | CASTNSDSGYGYTF | TGTGCCAGTACCAACTCCGACAGCGGCTATGGCTACACCTTC
- | TRBJ2-1 | few | TRBV11-3 | CASSGNYNEQFF | TGTGCCAGCAGCGGGAACTACAATGAGCAGTTCTTC
- | TRBJ1-2 | few | TRBV6-1 | CASSEAGREGYTF | TGTGCCAGCAGTGAAGCGGGCAGGGAGGGCTACACCTTC
- | TRBJ2-3 | - | TRBV5-4 | CASSLVGAVTDTQYF | TGTGCCAGCAGCTTGGTAGGGGCGGTCACAGATACGCAGTATTTT
- | TRBJ1-3 | - | TRBV7-9 | CASSPFRDSGNTIYF | TGTGCCAGCAGCCCGTTTCGGGACTCTGGAAACACCATATATTTT
- | TRBJ2-1 | - | TRBV20-1 | CSAPGRYEQFF | TGCAGTGCCCCTGGGCGGTATGAGCAGTTCTTC
TRBD2 | TRBJ2-2 | - | TRBV4-2 | CASSQGTSGGAGGELFF | TGTGCCAGCAGCCAAGGAACGAGCGGGGGGGCAGGCGGGGAGCTGTTTTTT
TRBD2 | TRBJ2-1 | - | TRBV29-1 | CSVEGGSLNEQFF | TGCAGCGTTGAAGGCGGGAGTCTCAATGAGCAGTTCTTC
- | TRBJ1-5 | - | TRBV15 | CATSGSLGSNQPQHF | TGTGCCACCAGCGGATCACTAGGGAGCAATCAGCCCCAGCATTTT
TRBD2 | TRBJ2-7 | few | TRBV7-2 | CASSQRTSYEQYF | TGTGCCAGCAGCCAAAGGACTAGCTACGAGCAGTACTTC
TRBD2 | TRBJ2-5 | few | TRBV14 | CASSKAGTSGEETQYF | TGTGCCAGCAGCAAAGCCGGGACTAGCGGGGAAGAGACCCAGTACTTC
- | TRBJ1-1 | - | TRBV7-9 | CASSLSLAGGRTEAFF | TGTGCCAGCAGCTTAAGTTTAGCGGGGGGCAGGACTGAAGCTTTCTTT
TRBD1 | TRBJ1-1 | - | TRBV6-1 | CASSEDRGDTEAFF | TGTGCCAGCAGTGAGGACAGGGGTGACACTGAAGCTTTCTTT
TRBD1 | TRBJ1-2 | - | TRBV6-5 | CASSLDGQGLLGYTF | TGTGCCAGCAGCTTAGACGGACAGGGCCTTCTTGGCTACACCTTC
- | TRBJ1-2 | - | TRBV18 | CASSPGDGYYGYTF | TGTGCCAGCTCACCGGGGGACGGATACTATGGCTACACCTTC
- | TRBJ1-2 | - | TRBV13 | CASSLVGSYGYTF | TGTGCCAGCAGCTTAGTCGGGAGCTATGGCTACACCTTC
- | TRBJ2-7 | once | TRBV6-5 | CASSPSQGNEQYF | TGTGCCAGCAGTCCTTCACAGGGAAACGAGCAGTACTTC
TRBD2 | TRBJ2-7 | - | TRBV6-5 | CASSLTSGSHEQYF | TGTGCCAGCAGTTTAACTAGCGGGAGCCACGAGCAGTACTTC
- | TRBJ2-6 | - | TRBV25-1 | CASSEYIGSGANVLTF | TGTGCCAGCAGTGAATATATCGGCTCTGGGGCCAACGTCCTGACTTTC
TRBD2 | TRBJ2-2 | - | TRBV9 | CASSLGLAGDIGELFF | TGTGCCAGCAGCTTGGGACTAGCGGGGGACATCGGGGAGCTGTTTTTT
- | TRBJ1-3 | - | TRBV6-6 | CASSLTGPGNTIYF | TGTGCCAGCAGTTTAACAGGGCCTGGAAACACCATATATTTT
- | TRBJ2-3 | - | TRBV27 | CASSLRVSTDTQYF | TGTGCCAGCAGTTTGCGGGTGAGCACAGATACGCAGTATTTT
TRBD1 | TRBJ1-1 | - | TRBV14 | CASSQILQGEAFF | TGTGCCAGCAGCCAAATACTACAGGGGGAAGCTTTCTTT
TRBD2 | TRBJ2-3 | - | TRBV9 | CASSTSSGGKGDTQYF | TGTGCCAGCAGCACCTCTAGCGGGGGGAAGGGAGATACGCAGTATTTT
- | TRBJ1-2 | - | TRBV6-1 | CASSVIVTRNYGYTF | TGTGCCAGCAGTGTGATAGTGACACGTAACTATGGCTACACCTTC
- | TRBJ2-5 | - | TRBV11-3 | CASSFQGGETQYF | TGTGCCAGCAGCTTCCAGGGCGGGGAGACCCAGTACTTC
- | TRBJ2-1 | - | TRBV14 | CASSHTTLLNEQFF | TGTGCCAGCAGCCATACTACCTTACTCAATGAGCAGTTCTTC
TRBD2 | TRBJ2-5 | - | TRBV18 | CASSSGPGEGKETQYF | TGTGCCAGCTCATCAGGGCCCGGGGAGGGGAAAGAGACCCAGTACTTC
- | TRBJ1-6 | - | TRBV30 | CAWRGDLYNSPLHF | TGTGCCTGGAGAGGGGACTTGTATAATTCACCCCTCCACTTT
TRBD2 | TRBJ2-3 | - | TRBV2 | CASSGLAGSTDTQYF | TGTGCCAGCAGTGGACTAGCGGGAAGCACAGATACGCAGTATTTT
TRBD1 | TRBJ1-1 | - | TRBV5-4 | CASSWAGTGGTEAFF | TGTGCCAGCAGCTGGGCGGGGACAGGGGGCACTGAAGCTTTCTTT
- | TRBJ1-2 | - | TRBV6-1 | CASVEIWAGYGYTF | TGTGCCAGCGTCGAAATTTGGGCAGGTTATGGCTACACCTTC
TRBD1 | TRBJ2-2 | - | TRBV6-5 | CASRSPGQANGELFF | TGTGCCAGCAGATCTCCGGGACAGGCGAATGGGGAGCTGTTTTTT
TRBD1 | TRBJ2-4 | once | TRBV7-9 | CASSQTSGTGNIQYF | TGTGCCAGCAGTCAAACCTCCGGGACAGGAAACATTCAGTACTTC
TRBD2 | TRBJ2-1 | - | TRBV29-1 | CSVGGGTIDEQFF | TGCAGCGTCGGGGGGGGGACAATCGATGAGCAGTTCTTC
TRBD1 | TRBJ1-2 | - | TRBV6-1 | CASGTARDYGYTF | TGTGCCAGTGGGACAGCCAGGGACTATGGCTACACCTTC
- | TRBJ1-2 | - | TRBV5-4 | CASTTLNYGYTF | TGTGCCAGCACCACCCTTAACTATGGCTACACCTTC
- | TRBJ2-2 | - | TRBV5-1 | CASSLAGGRPGELFF | TGCGCCAGCAGCTTGGCCGGGGGGCGGCCCGGGGAGCTGTTTTTT
- | TRBJ2-5 | few | TRBV6-5 | CASTYDGGTQYF | TGTGCCAGCACCTATGACGGGGGGACCCAGTACTTC
- | TRBJ1-2 | - | TRBV27 | CASGTTRPFEASTF | TGTGCCAGCGGTACAACTAGGCCATTTGAGGCTTCCACCTTC
- | TRBJ2-1 | - | TRBV19 | CASSSRWGAWIVNEQFF | TGTGCCAGTAGCAGCCGGTGGGGGGCGTGGATTGTGAATGAGCAGTTCTTC